These T cell receptor beta chains were read from a single sample in a study of T-cell reconstitution after alpha-beta-depleted transplantation in children. MiXCR, applied by TCRdb to the PCR reads, yields one record per CDR3 protein. The data show fewer than 1 million distinct CDR3 sequences, with roughly 15% seen just once and approximately 5% held by the top ten. Material: PBMCs, mostly from graft donor cells, obtained 360 days after TCRalphabeta/CD19-depleted stem cell transplant. The receptor set was obtained from a male patient younger than 18 who had a stem cell transplant for acute lymphoblastic leukemia, so the T cells may come from the graft donor. The conserved cysteine and the conserved F or W are not part of the CDR3 here.

V	J	CDR3
TRBV19	TRBJ2-5	ASSSAGLETQY
TRBV11-2	TRBJ2-1	ASILGLAGGPYNEQF
TRBV4-1	TRBJ2-7	ASSQRSPGRTSYEQY
TRBV6-4	TRBJ2-1	ASSDSLTGGTGRLNEQF
TRBV7-8	TRBJ2-7	ASSLSGPYYEQY
TRBV2	TRBJ2-3	ASSEIGTDTQY
TRBV7-3	TRBJ1-1	ASSLMGEGGTEAF
TRBV29-1	TRBJ2-1	SVDRTGGSYNEQF
TRBV2	TRBJ2-1	ASSLAGSGYNEQF
TRBV20-1	TRBJ2-3	SEGVDTQY
TRBV7-8	TRBJ2-5	ASSSPLRERIATQY
TRBV7-2	TRBJ2-2	ASSLGGGTQHGELF
TRBV2	TRBJ2-5	ASSENRVRAETQY
TRBV4-1	TRBJ1-2	ASSLEVTAGYGYT
TRBV11-2	TRBJ2-1	ASSSLAQGVVNEQF
TRBV4-1	TRBJ2-1	ASSQQVTYNEQF
TRBV5-1	TRBJ2-7	ASSLGLAGGSRSYEQY
TRBV5-1	TRBJ2-3	ASSSQQVNPTDTQY
TRBV5-1	TRBJ2-1	ASSLAPGTSGNYEQF
TRBV7-2	TRBJ2-3	ASSFPGTYTDTQY
TRBV4-1	TRBJ2-7	ASSQATGTSGRNEQY
TRBV12-3/TRBV12-4	TRBJ2-5	ASSFRDAQETQY
TRBV9	TRBJ2-5	ASSVSPDQETQY
TRBV29-1	TRBJ2-7	SVERRDSFYEQY
TRBV4-1	TRBJ2-7	ASSQVIYGLKVHEQY
TRBV27	TRBJ1-1	ASTRRANTEAF
TRBV15	TRBJ2-3	ATSRQQNLDTQY
TRBV29-1	TRBJ2-1	SVDWTSDEQF
TRBV12-3/TRBV12-4	TRBJ1-1	AQQRRGGSAF
TRBV18	TRBJ2-7	ASSPMDTQIFYEQY
TRBV6-2/TRBV6-3	TRBJ2-2	ASLGRWNTGELF
TRBV5-1	TRBJ2-3	ASSDKYVWDTQY
TRBV12-3/TRBV12-4	TRBJ2-3	ASSFLGSVIADTQY
TRBV24-1	TRBJ2-1	ATSDLVLNEQF